This TCR beta chain was captured in a study of T cells after yellow fever vaccination. Overall study context: The fractions with low cell numbers were processed using SMART-Seq v4 Ultra Low Input. Points from the study as a whole: Booster samples showed a return of most primary-vaccination clones (roughly 96% CD4, approximately 90% CD8). By day 5 rather than day 15, the secondary response had peaked, though it was weaker. From the bulk population, abundant clonotypes could contaminate and appear within FACS-sorted repertoires.

This clonotype appeared a few times. Its antigen is unidentified. The CDR3 totals 13 residues. Per germline, CDR1 ENHRY and CDR2 SYGVKD. Trimming took 8 bases from V and 8 from J, leaving 18 bases between them. MiXCR, applied by TCRdb to the 5' RACE reads, yields one record per CDR3 protein. Of some 390,000 distinct CDR3 sequences listed, 18% are singletons. Sequencing was performed on PBMCs, taken before the yellow fever booster vaccination. V gene TRBV10-3 combines with J gene TRBJ1-1; D might be TRBD1 (6 bases). The clonotype comes from a man younger than 35 who received the YFV17D yellow fever vaccine. This CDR3 reads CAIGLRTESEAFF. CDR3 bases: TGTGCCATCGGTCTTAGGACAGAAAGCGAAGCTTTCTTT.